This record looks at one TCR beta chain sequence and its context. The target antigen is unknown. The data originate from a study of T cell repertoires in cytomegalovirus infection. The CDR3 is 16 residues long. Germline V lookup: CDR1 SGHTA, CDR2 FQGNSA. Unmatched junction bases numbered 8, after V lost 5 bases and J lost 5 bases. General observations from the study: CMV-specific TCR beta clonotypes restricted by HLA-C were the ones dominating the ex vivo response.

TCRdb itself ran the reads through MiXCR, one entry per CDR3 protein. The top ten hold roughly 15% of the sample, which has around 540,000 distinct CDR3 sequences, 30% to 35% seen once. The chain is built from TRBV7-2 and TRBJ2-2, with TRBD2 identical over 10 bases. Sequencing used cultured PBMCs, obtained from culture after CMV antigen stimulation. The clonotype originates from a human donor in good health (CMV status not recorded). Some clones in this sample may be carry-over from other donors' samples. This CDR3 reads CASSAPSGSFTGELFF. DNA for the CDR3: TGTGCCAGCAGCGCGCCTAGCGGGAGTTTTACCGGGGAGCTGTTTTTT.